The 9 T cell receptor beta chains below come from one sample, sequenced in a study of regulatory T cells in long-lasting Graves disease. Arm-PCR of CDR3 regions and iRepertoire HTBI primers were used to build TCR beta libraries. A single record per CDR3 protein comes from TCRdb applying MiXCR to the multiplex PCR reads. The profile shows hundreds of thousands of distinct CDR3 sequences, around 21% of them singletons. Time point given: persistent/refractory GD, antithyroid drugs over 5 years with positive TRAb. Extracted RNA from PBMCs served as the source of the TCR library. The sequencing used peripheral blood mononuclear cells (PBMCs), collected when the disease was refractory, from a patient treated with antithyroid drugs. The receptors were sampled from a female donor with Graves disease.

The V call is TRBV7-2, the J call TRBJ2-1, with 7 nucleotides matching TRBD2. V trimming: 5 bases; J trimming: 0 bases; junction bases outside the gene matches: 13. Germline lookup yields CDR1 SGHTA and CDR2 FQGNSA. The CDR3 spans 18 residues. The CDR3 loop is CASSPRGLVPSSYNEQFF. CDR3 coding DNA: TGTGCCAGCAGCCCTAGAGGACTAGTGCCGAGCTCCTACAATGAGCAGTTCTTC.

This chain connects TRBV2 to TRBJ2-5; D unresolved. The CDR3 extends over 14 amino acids. Germline CDR1 is SNHLY and CDR2 is FYNNEI. Deletions cut 2 bases from V and 1 base from J, with 8 bases between. The CDR3 protein is CASSEFQSQETQYF. The CDR3 DNA is TGTGCCAGCAGTGAATTTCAGTCCCAAGAGACCCAGTACTTC.

This sequence joins TRBV12-3 or TRBV12-4 and TRBJ2-2, with D tentatively TRBD1 (6 bases). With 3 bases removed from V and 12 bases from J, the gap between germline ends came to 14 bases. The CDR3 loop spans 13 amino acids. In nucleotides, the CDR3 is TGTGCCAGCAGTTTCAGGGGTACGGGGAAGCTGTTTTTT. This sequence encodes CASSFRGTGKLFF.

The J gene is TRBJ1-2, the V gene TRBV6-2 or TRBV6-3, with 8 positions matching TRBD1. J lost 4 bases, V lost 4 bases, and 8 bases had no gene match. CDR1 and CDR2 from the germline V gene are MNHEY and SVGEGT. The CDR3 is 15 residues long. The CDR3 sequence is CASSFRTGNFYGYTF. Written as DNA, the CDR3 is TGTGCCAGCAGTTTTAGGACAGGGAATTTCTATGGCTACACCTTC.

The table lists this clonotype with many counts. A read error is likely, as this CDR3 ends without the conserved phenylalanine or tryptophan. The chain recombines TRBV11-1 with TRBJ1-6; 7 bases agree with TRBD1. V shed 7 bases, J shed 6 bases, and the junction held 6 bases outside the gene matches. The germline V gene encodes CDR1 SGHAT and CDR2 FQDESV (reference sequence). The CDR3 has 14 amino acids. DNA of the CDR3: TGTGCCAGCACCAGGGGGGAGCTTAATTCACCCCTCCACCTT. This translates into CASTRGELNSPLHL.

This chain links TRBV20-1 with TRBJ2-3; a possible D gene is TRBD2 (5 bases). CDR3 length: 14 residues. In germline, CDR1 is DFQATT, CDR2 SNEGSKA (reference sequence). V shed 3 bases and J shed 5 bases, with 15 bases lying between them. CDR3 DNA sequence: TGCAGTGCTAGGTGGCAGGACTCGGGAGATACGCAGTATTTT. It codes for CSARWQDSGDTQYF.

The V gene is TRBV7-2, the J gene TRBJ2-7, with 14 bases identical to TRBD2. The CDR3 runs 15 residues. The J segment lost 6 bases and the V segment lost 5 bases, leaving 6 bases of the junction unmatched. Per the germline V gene, CDR1 is SGHTA and CDR2 is FQGNSA. CDR3 region: CASSGLAGGLGEQYF. CDR3 DNA sequence: TGTGCCAGCAGCGGACTAGCGGGAGGCTTAGGCGAGCAGTACTTC.

This clonotype was counted many times. V and J are TRBV29-1 and TRBJ2-5, with a possible D match to TRBD2 (5 bases). Germline V lookup: CDR1 SQVTM, CDR2 ANQGSEA. The CDR3 is 12 residues long. Trimming shortened V by 4 bases and J by 1 base, and 7 bases separated the two germline ends. The CDR3 sequence is CSVGGFQETQYF. CDR3 nucleotide sequence: TGCAGCGTTGGAGGGTTCCAAGAGACCCAGTACTTC.

This clonotype was counted once. A much larger clone sits a single nucleotide away, making a read error possible. The V gene is TRBV12-3 or TRBV12-4, the J gene TRBJ2-5; D uncertain. The CDR3 sequence is 15 residues long. The CDR3 region is CASSLRPGPQEAQYF. The CDR3 region has the DNA TGTGCCAGCAGTCTCCGACCGGGCCCCCAAGAGGCCCAGTACTTC.